This T cell receptor (beta chain) emerged from a study of blood T cell repertoires in COVID-19. Study-wide context: PBMCs, B-cell-depleted T cells, or T cells were the source of the cDNA or gDNA that made up the material.

Original processing notes: The assay estimated nucleated cells by amplifying reference gene primers. The method was immunoSEQ multiplex PCR; TCRdb's version includes in-frame clones alone and lacks a portion of them. Clone size and the V and J calls come from that table; the DNA yielded D and trimming. In the table there are more than 95,000 clones, more than 70% of which are singletons. Trimming stripped 5 bases from V and 2 bases from J, with 9 bases between. The CDR3 sequence is 13 residues long. Germline V gene sequence: CDR1 MNHEY, CDR2 SVGAGI. The chain links TRBV6-5 to TRBJ1-1; TRBD1 might be the D (6 bases). This receptor was taken from a man older than 75 with active or convalescent COVID-19. Sequencing input: peripheral blood. CDR3 in amino acids: CASSPDSNTEAFF. CDR3 in DNA: TGTGCCAGCAGTCCGGACAGTAACACTGAAGCTTTCTTT.